A selection of T cell receptor beta chains follows, all from one sample in a study of cytomegalovirus exposure and HLA in healthy donors. TCRdb's copy holds only in-frame clones and misses some; the assay was immunoSEQ multiplex PCR. Seen in this sample are around 190,000 clones; the ten most common clones hold over 0.75%. The specimen sequenced was PBMCs. These receptor sequences come from a woman aged 25 to 39 in good health and CMV-seropositive. Each CDR3 is given with its conserved first and last residue. A D gene is named only where the DNA matches it firmly.

>TRBV29-1|TRBD1|TRBJ2-3
CSAGRTGDLTDTQYF
TGCAGCGCGGGACGGACAGGGGACCTCACAGATACGCAGTATTTT
>TRBV4-1|.|TRBJ1-2
CASSQGPQVGSYTF
TGCGCCAGCAGCCAAGGGCCGCAGGTCGGGAGCTACACCTTC
>TRBV11-3|TRBD1|TRBJ2-7
CASSLGGGVYEQYF
TGTGCCAGCAGCTTAGGAGGGGGCGTCTACGAGCAGTACTTC
>TRBV6-5|.|TRBJ1-2
CASSYTENYGYTF
TGTGCCAGCAGTTACACAGAAAACTATGGCTACACCTTC
>TRBV5-1|.|TRBJ1-1
CASSRLGQYTEAFF
TGCGCCAGCAGCCGCTTAGGACAGTACACTGAAGCTTTCTTT
>TRBV15|TRBD2|TRBJ2-2
CATSIWREVPNTGELFF
TGTGCCACCAGCATCTGGCGGGAGGTTCCGAACACCGGGGAGCTGTTTTTT
>TRBV19|.|TRBJ1-4
CASNNREREKLFF
TGTGCCAGTAACAACAGGGAACGGGAAAAACTGTTTTTT
>TRBV15|.|TRBJ2-3
CATSKTRGAGVSTDTQYF
TGTGCCACCAGCAAGACGAGGGGGGCGGGAGTTAGCACAGATACGCAGTATTTT
>TRBV7-6|TRBD1|TRBJ1-3
CASSFSVQGVLSGNTIYF
TGTGCCAGCAGCTTTAGCGTCCAGGGGGTCCTCTCTGGAAACACCATATATTTT
>TRBV9|TRBD1|TRBJ2-3
CASSVGTGLIRGTDTQYF
TGTGCCAGCAGCGTCGGGACAGGGCTGATAAGGGGCACAGATACGCAGTATTTT
>TRBV19|TRBD1|TRBJ1-2
CASTKQGAPRGYTF
TGTGCCAGTACCAAACAGGGGGCGCCCCGTGGCTACACCTTC
>TRBV15|.|TRBJ1-5
CATSSRAGSNQPQHF
TGTGCCACCAGCAGCCGGGCAGGGTCCAATCAGCCCCAGCATTTT
>TRBV29-1|TRBD1|TRBJ1-1
CSGQGIAEAFF
TGCAGCGGACAGGGGATAGCTGAAGCTTTCTTT
>TRBV29-1|.|TRBJ1-1
CSVYSGQTGSTEAFF
TGCAGCGTTTATTCGGGACAAACAGGGAGCACTGAAGCTTTCTTT
>TRBV5-1|.|TRBJ1-3
CASKKAPGNTIYF
TGCGCCAGCAAAAAAGCTCCGGGAAACACCATATATTTT
>TRBV6-1|TRBD1|TRBJ2-2
CASSEETGDTGELFF
TGTGCCAGCAGTGAAGAGACAGGGGACACCGGGGAGCTGTTTTTT
>TRBV6-5|.|TRBJ2-3
CASSFGELRTDTQYF
TGTGCCAGCAGTTTCGGTGAGCTCCGCACAGATACGCAGTATTTT
>TRBV6-5|.|TRBJ1-3
CASSYAGTGNTIYF
TGTGCCAGCAGTTATGCGGGGACTGGAAACACCATATATTTT
>TRBV5-1|.|TRBJ2-6
CASSYQVILGANVLTF
TGCGCCAGCAGTTACCAGGTGATCCTAGGGGCCAACGTCCTGACTTTC
>TRBV5-8|TRBD2|TRBJ2-7
CASSGSGSWPSYEQYF
TGTGCCAGCAGCGGTAGCGGGAGTTGGCCCTCCTACGAGCAGTACTTC
>TRBV2|.|TRBJ2-5
CASRDLGTRERETQYF
TGTGCCAGCAGAGATCTCGGGACCCGGGAGAGAGAGACCCAGTACTTC
>TRBV5-4|TRBD2|TRBJ2-5
CASRAAGSGRETQYF
TGTGCCAGCAGGGCGGCGGGTAGCGGGAGAGAGACCCAGTACTTC
>TRBV10-3|TRBD1|TRBJ2-5
CAISVGQGSQETQYF
TGTGCCATCAGTGTGGGACAGGGTAGCCAAGAGACCCAGTACTTC
>TRBV6-1|.|TRBJ2-7
CASSEIGGLSYEQYF
TGTGCCAGCAGTGAAATCGGGGGACTCTCCTACGAGCAGTACTTC
>TRBV29-1|TRBD2|TRBJ2-3
CSPALAGTDTQYF
TGCAGCCCGGCACTAGCGGGGACAGATACGCAGTATTTT
>TRBV7-9|.|TRBJ2-5
CASSVRQDQETQYF
TGTGCCAGCAGCGTTCGACAGGACCAAGAGACCCAGTACTTC
>TRBV5-1|.|TRBJ1-4
CASSPGSLGEKLFF
TGCGCCAGCAGCCCGGGATCTCTAGGGGAAAAACTGTTTTTT
>TRBV29-1|TRBD2|TRBJ2-1
CSASGGDYNEQFF
TGCAGCGCTAGCGGGGGGGACTACAATGAGCAGTTCTTC
>TRBV28|.|TRBJ2-7
CATHPEMGSHYEQYF
TGTGCCACCCACCCCGAGATGGGCTCCCACTACGAGCAGTACTTC
>TRBV4-1|.|TRBJ1-1
CASSQIDLKGTEAFF
TGCGCCAGCAGCCAAATAGACTTAAAAGGCACTGAAGCTTTCTTT
>TRBV19|TRBD1|TRBJ1-2
CASTKTGGRAYGYTF
TGTGCCAGTACCAAAACAGGGGGACGGGCCTATGGCTACACCTTC
>TRBV5-4|.|TRBJ1-2
CASSPTGNYGYTF
TGTGCCAGCAGCCCCACAGGGAACTATGGCTACACCTTC
>TRBV5-1|TRBD1|TRBJ2-7
CASGPGTGRYEQYF
TGCGCCAGCGGACCCGGGACAGGGCGTTACGAGCAGTACTTC
>TRBV10-3|.|TRBJ2-2
CAISVGGAGELFF
TGTGCCATCAGTGTTGGAGGGGCCGGGGAGCTGTTTTTT
>TRBV4-1|TRBD1|TRBJ2-1
CASSQFTGGGLQFF
TGCGCCAGCAGCCAGTTTACAGGGGGCGGGTTGCAGTTCTTC
>TRBV28|.|TRBJ1-4
CASSSGQGEKLFF
TGTGCCAGCAGTTCAGGGCAGGGGGAAAAACTGTTTTTT
>TRBV10-2|.|TRBJ2-1
CATTGTSRSGEQFF
TGCGCCACCACCGGGACTTCCCGTTCGGGTGAGCAGTTCTTC
>TRBV29-1|.|TRBJ2-3
CSVNSGAHADTQYF
TGCAGCGTCAATAGCGGAGCCCATGCAGATACGCAGTATTTT
>TRBV11-2|TRBD1|TRBJ1-2
CASSAGGGAGYTF
TGTGCCAGCAGCGCAGGGGGCGGTGCTGGCTACACCTTC
>TRBV5-1|.|TRBJ2-7
CASSVRDPSYEQYF
TGCGCCAGCAGCGTCAGGGATCCCTCCTACGAGCAGTACTTC
>TRBV9|.|TRBJ2-7
CASSPSYNPYEQYF
TGTGCCAGCAGCCCCAGTTACAATCCCTACGAGCAGTACTTC
>TRBV5-6|TRBD2|TRBJ2-7
CASSWNQREEGEQYF
TGTGCCAGCAGCTGGAACCAGCGGGAGGAGGGCGAGCAGTACTTC
>TRBV28|.|TRBJ2-3
CASSLSGHSSSTDTQYF
TGTGCCAGCAGTTTATCAGGGCATTCGTCTAGCACAGATACGCAGTATTTT
>TRBV4-1|.|TRBJ1-2
CASSQHSTTYGYTF
TGCGCCAGCAGCCAACACTCTACCACGTATGGCTACACCTTC
>TRBV4-2|.|TRBJ1-1
CASSPGGGQNWAEAFF
TGTGCCAGCAGCCCCGGGGGGGGTCAGAACTGGGCTGAAGCTTTCTTT
>TRBV6-6|TRBD1|TRBJ1-1
CASSYSGQAKVTEAFF
TGTGCCAGCAGTTACTCAGGACAGGCTAAAGTCACTGAAGCTTTCTTT
>TRBV5-5|.|TRBJ2-2
CASSFAGQLPNTGELFF
TGTGCCAGCAGCTTCGCTGGACAGCTTCCGAACACCGGGGAGCTGTTTTTT
>TRBV28|.|TRBJ2-7
CASSLSVVEQYF
TGTGCCAGCAGTTTATCAGTGGTCGAGCAGTACTTC
>TRBV19|.|TRBJ1-1
CASSIGRTEAFF
TGTGCCAGTAGTATAGGGCGGACTGAAGCTTTCTTT
>TRBV19|.|TRBJ2-5
CASSIDGRVETQYF
TGTGCCAGTAGTATAGACGGCAGGGTGGAGACCCAGTACTTC
>TRBV9|TRBD1|TRBJ1-2
CASAMGDRSYGYTF
TGTGCCAGCGCCATGGGGGACAGGTCGTATGGCTACACCTTC